This T cell receptor (beta chain) was identified in a study of a mutant IDH1 vaccine in newly diagnosed glioma. On the study more broadly: Treated patients had a mean age of 40.4 years and a roughly 60% male, 37.5% female split. Every participant had undergone radiotherapy, temozolomide, or both before, and most underwent both. Findings and limits, study-wide: It seemed that pseudoprogression was not linked to changes in the top peripheral T cell clonotypes.

The repertoire was sequenced with immunoSEQ multiplex PCR; TCRdb's copy has only in-frame clones and lacks some. This sample yields more than 50,000 clones, of which 80% to 90% are seen a single time; roughly 2.6% belongs to the top ten. As concerns this clone: As yet, its antigen is unknown.

Germline loops: CDR1 SNHLY, CDR2 FYNNEI. This CDR3 has 14 amino acids. The time point was: baseline, week 1 (first vaccination visit). The treatment denotes: pre-vaccination baseline after standard-of-care therapy. V usage is TRBV2 and J usage is TRBJ2-2; 7 bases are shared with TRBD1. The source material was PBMCs, sampled from a glioma patient treated with radiotherapy, temozolomide or both. This clonotype was obtained from a man aged 25 to 45 with glioma. Written as DNA, the CDR3 is TGTGCGTCACAGGGGCAGACGAACACCGGGGAGCTGTTTTTT. Amino acid sequence: CASQGQTNTGELFF. The complete variable domain, with remaining parts taken from reference TRBV2 and TRBJ2-2, reads EPEVTQTPSHQVTQMGQEVILRCVPISNHLYFYWYRQILGQKVEFLVSFYNNEISEKSEIFDDQFSVERPDGSNFTLKIRSTKLEDSAMYFCASQGQTNTGELFFGEGSRLTVL.